The next 27 T cell receptor beta chains were all read from a single sample in a study of CD8 T cell repertoires and HIV-1 epitope variants. This table comes from immunoSEQ multiplex PCR, and its TCRdb copy is limited to in-frame clones, with some not included. The data hold roughly 2,400 clones, with around 73% observed a single time. Antigens of these TCRs are unknown. Specimen: cultured CD8+ T cells derived from PBMCs. These receptors were obtained from a male donor with HIV.

This clone was counted between two and nine times. The chain has TRBV28 and TRBJ1-5; unclear D gene. There are 15 residues in the CDR3. Germline V gene sequence: CDR1 MDHEN, CDR2 SYDVKM. With 3 bases removed from V and 0 bases from J, the gap between germline ends came to 9 bases. CDR3 loop: CASSFRGNSNQPQHF. The CDR3 coding sequence is TGTGCCAGCAGTTTCCGAGGGAATAGCAATCAGCCCCAGCATTTT.

There are a few counts of this clone. The V and J genes are TRBV5-1 and TRBJ1-2, with 8 bases identical to TRBD1. Germline-derived CDR1 and CDR2 are SGHRS and YFSETQ. The V segment lost 2 bases and the J segment 2 bases; nucleotides outside the gene matches: 8. This CDR3 has 16 amino acids. CDR3 region: CASSFTKQGGNYGYTF. For the CDR3, the DNA is TGCGCCAGCAGCTTCACCAAACAGGGGGGGAACTATGGCTACACCTTC.

The chain couples TRBV5-6 to TRBJ2-7, with a tentative D call TRBD1 (6 bases). Germline V gene data show CDR1 as SGHDT and CDR2 as YYEEEE. CDR3 length equals 13 residues. V lost 4 bases, J lost 4 bases, and 12 bases lay in between. CDR3 sequence (DNA): TGTGCCAGCAGCAGCGACAGGAGTTACGAGCAGTACTTC. It yields the protein CASSSDRSYEQYF.

The chain combines TRBV28 with TRBJ2-5, with D tentatively TRBD1 or TRBD2 (5 bases each). Germline V gene data show CDR1 as MDHEN and CDR2 as SYDVKM. Trimming removed 6 bases from V and 5 bases from J, with 13 bases in between. This CDR3 region has 13 residues. The CDR3 nucleotides read TGTGCCAGCAGCCCCCGGGGCGTGGAGACCCAGTACTTC. Protein sequence: CASSPRGVETQYF.

V and J are TRBV28 and TRBJ2-5, with TRBD2 identical over 9 bases. The germline CDR1 and CDR2 sequences are MDHEN and SYDVKM. The CDR3 runs 17 residues. J lost 5 bases, V lost 3 bases, and 13 bases had no gene match. This CDR3 is CASSFLSGGGAGETQYF. The DNA of the CDR3 is TGTGCCAGCAGTTTCCTGTCCGGCGGGGGGGCCGGTGAGACCCAGTACTTC. Supplemented by reference TRBV28 and TRBJ2-5, the full variable domain reads DVKVTQSSRYLVKRTGEKVFLECVQDMDHENMFWYRQDPGLGLRLIYFSYDVKMKEKGDIPEGYSVSREKKERFSLILESASTNQTSMYLCASSFLSGGGAGETQYFGPGTRLLVL.

The gene calls are TRBV7-2 and TRBJ2-7, with a possible D match to TRBD1 (6 bases). There are 15 residues in the CDR3. The germline CDR1 and CDR2 sequences are SGHTA and FQGNSA. The V end was cut by 5 bases, the J end by 6 bases, with 20 bases between. The CDR3 bases are TGTGCCAGCAGCATAACCGCCGGGACAAATGTCGAGCAGTACTTC. As protein: CASSITAGTNVEQYF.

In regard to this clone: Other nucleotide sequences from this sample produce the same CDR3. This rearrangement joins TRBV28 to TRBJ1-1; D uncertain. Germline CDR1 MDHEN, CDR2 SYDVKM. This CDR3 has 11 residues. V gave up 3 bases and J gave up 4 bases, with 3 bases separating them. CDR3 protein: CASSLGTEAFF. The CDR3 DNA reads TGTGCCAGCAGTTTGGGCACTGAAGCTTTCTTT.

This chain connects TRBV9 to TRBJ1-1; 7 positions agree with TRBD1. J lost 6 bases, V lost 2 bases, and 4 bases had no gene match. The CDR3 length is 13 residues. Germline V gene lookup returns CDR1 SGDLS and CDR2 YYNGEE. DNA for the CDR3: TGTGCCAGCAGCGTCGGACAGGTTTCTGAAGCTTTCTTT. As protein: CASSVGQVSEAFF.

This clone was seen a handful of times. This chain joins TRBV5-1 and TRBJ2-5, with 7 bases that match TRBD1. V gave up 4 bases and J gave up 2 bases; unmatched junction bases: 8. The CDR3 totals 15 residues. Germline values: CDR1 SGHRS, CDR2 YFSETQ. The CDR3 DNA reads as TGCGCCAGCAGCCCCGTTTCGGGACAGCAAGAGACCCAGTACTTC. Protein product: CASSPVSGQQETQYF.

About this clone itself: The junction departs from germline at one end; a sequencing error may be responsible. Different DNA sequences within this sample yield the same CDR3. The genes are TRBV25-1 and TRBJ2-7; TRBD1 matches 9 bases. CDR3 length: 17 residues. The V gene's germline CDR1 is MGHDK and CDR2 SYGVNS. CDR3 nucleotide sequence: TGTGCCAGCAGTAGTGACCGATGGGACAGGGAAACCTACGAGCAGTACTTT. Translated: CASSSDRWDRETYEQYF.

This clone came up a few times. The rearrangement uses TRBV30 and TRBJ1-5, with D maybe TRBD1 (5 bases). The CDR3 consists of 13 residues. The V gene's germline CDR1 is GTSNPN and CDR2 SVGIG (reference sequence). The V end lost 2 bases, the J end lost 5 bases, and 10 bases lay between the germline ends. The CDR3 reads CAWSPRGDQPQHF. For the CDR3, the DNA is TGTGCCTGGAGTCCCCGGGGGGATCAGCCCCAGCATTTT.

The chain recombines TRBV5-1 with TRBJ2-3; TRBD2 aligns across 14 bases. Looked up from germline, CDR1 is SGHRS and CDR2 is YFSETQ. The V gene end was trimmed by 4 bases and the J gene end by 4 bases; junction bases not matched to a gene: 8. The CDR3 consists of 17 residues. The CDR3: CASSARLAGGAPDTQYF. CDR3 bases: TGCGCCAGCAGCGCACGACTAGCGGGAGGGGCCCCAGATACGCAGTATTTT. Supplemented by reference TRBV5-1 and TRBJ2-3, the full variable domain reads KAGVTQTPRYLIKTRGQQVTLSCSPISGHRSVSWYQQTPGQGLQFLFEYFSETQRNKGNFPGRFSGRQFSNSRSEMNVSTLELGDSALYLCASSARLAGGAPDTQYFGPGTRLTVL.

The DNA for the CDR3 is TGTGCCAGCAGTTCCCTAGCGGGAACCACAGATACGCAGTATTTT. Amino acids: CASSSLAGTTDTQYF. The chain recombines TRBV28 with TRBJ2-3; TRBD2 matches 9 bases. This CDR3 has 15 residues. V dropped 4 bases and J dropped 2; count of bases not matched to a gene: 4. Germline loops: CDR1 MDHEN, CDR2 SYDVKM.

The chain employs TRBV19 and TRBJ2-7; TRBD1 might be the D (5 bases). In germline, CDR1 is LNHDA, CDR2 SQIVND (reference sequence). The CDR3 is made up of 15 amino acids. V dropped 3 bases and J dropped 2 bases, with 14 bases sitting between them. DNA for the CDR3: TGTGCCAGTAGTATCCTCGCAGGGCCGACCTACGAGCAGTACTTC. Translation: CASSILAGPTYEQYF.

This clone is hyperexpanded within its sample. This chain uses TRBV28 with TRBJ1-2; D call uncertain. V was cut by 8 bases and J by 1 base, with 20 bases left in between. This CDR3 spans 16 amino acids. Germline V gives CDR1 MDHEN, CDR2 SYDVKM. CDR3 bases: TGTGCCAGCGGCTTATATCCCTTGGACCTTAACTATGGCTACACCTTC. Translated, it gives CASGLYPLDLNYGYTF.

The chain carries TRBV6-5 and TRBJ2-5; D perhaps matches TRBD1 (6 bases). This CDR3 is 14 amino acids long. Germline V gene data show CDR1 as MNHEY and CDR2 as SVGAGI. V gave up 2 bases and J gave up 1 base, with 8 bases separating them. CDR3 bases: TGTGCCAGCAGTTACCAGGACAGCCAAGAGACCCAGTACTTC. The encoded protein is CASSYQDSQETQYF.

CDR3 coding DNA: TGTGCCAGCAGCTTGGGACAGTACCTTCGTGAGCAGTACTTC. Its translation is CASSLGQYLREQYF. The chain employs TRBV7-3 and TRBJ2-7; 7 bases align to TRBD1. The CDR3 loop spans 14 amino acids. The J segment lost 7 bases and the V segment lost 3 bases, leaving 9 bases of the junction unmatched. Germline CDR1 reads SGHTA; CDR2 reads FQGTGA.

This chain links TRBV4-2 with TRBJ1-1; the match to TRBD1 covers 7 bases. From germline, CDR1 is LGHNA and CDR2 YNFKEQ. V gave up 0 bases and J gave up 6 bases; unmatched junction bases: 7. This CDR3 has 15 residues. As DNA, the CDR3 is TGTGCCAGCAGCCAAGATGGAGGGGGCAGCTCTGAAGCTTTCTTT. Translation gives CASSQDGGGSSEAFF.

J is TRBJ2-2 and V is TRBV2; the match to TRBD2 covers 9 bases. V lost 6 bases and J lost 3; bases outside the gene matches: 8. The CDR3 contains 16 residues. Germline V gives CDR1 SNHLY, CDR2 FYNNEI. The CDR3 protein is CASSKGASGDTGELFF. The CDR3 DNA is TGTGCCAGCAGCAAGGGGGCTAGCGGGGACACCGGGGAGCTGTTTTTT. The full variable domain, completed using reference TRBV2 and TRBJ2-2, is EPEVTQTPSHQVTQMGQEVILRCVPISNHLYFYWYRQILGQKVEFLVSFYNNEISEKSEIFDDQFSVERPDGSNFTLKIRSTKLEDSAMYFCASSKGASGDTGELFFGEGSRLTVL.

For the CDR3, the DNA is TGTGCCAGCAGCTTAACACAGGGCCCCTCGGATGAGCAGTTCTTC. Protein: CASSLTQGPSDEQFF. The chain combines TRBV7-8 with TRBJ2-1, with D perhaps matching TRBD1 (6 bases). The V gene lost 2 bases and the J gene lost 8 bases, with 16 bases spanning the gap. Germline assignment: CDR1 SGHVS and CDR2 FQNEAQ. The length of the CDR3 is 15 residues.

This chain uses TRBV11-1 with TRBJ1-1; the D is unclear. The CDR3 spans 15 residues. Germline-derived CDR1 and CDR2 are SGHAT and FQDESV (reference sequence). V gave up 5 bases and J gave up 1 base, with 14 bases separating them. The CDR3 coding sequence is TGTGCCAGCAGCCCCCAGGCGATCCCGAACACTGAAGCTTTCTTT. It is translated as CASSPQAIPNTEAFF.

This clone was seen only once. The chain recombines TRBV2 with TRBJ2-1; no definite D call. Looked up from germline, CDR1 is SNHLY and CDR2 is FYNNEI. Trimming left V 8 bases short and J 5 bases short, with 10 bases between. CDR3 length equals 12 residues. This CDR3 reads CASLEANNEQFF. CDR3 DNA sequence: TGTGCCAGCCTAGAAGCGAACAATGAGCAGTTCTTC.

The gene calls are TRBV28 and TRBJ1-1; D might be TRBD1 (6 bases). Germline-derived CDR1 and CDR2 are MDHEN and SYDVKM. The CDR3 sequence is 15 residues long. V was shortened by 3 bases and J by 3 bases, with 14 bases between the two germline ends. CDR3 sequence: CASSFQGQKDTEAFF. The CDR3 nucleotides are TGTGCCAGCAGTTTTCAGGGGCAGAAGGACACTGAAGCTTTCTTT. The variable domain in full, with the rest retrieved from reference TRBV28 and TRBJ1-1, is DVKVTQSSRYLVKRTGEKVFLECVQDMDHENMFWYRQDPGLGLRLIYFSYDVKMKEKGDIPEGYSVSREKKERFSLILESASTNQTSMYLCASSFQGQKDTEAFFGQGTRLTVV.

The V and J genes are TRBV11-3 and TRBJ1-2; possibly TRBD1 for D (6 bases). The CDR3 has 14 amino acids. CDR1 is SGHNT, CDR2 YENEEA, per germline. Trimming removed 2 bases at V and 8 bases at J, with 15 bases between. CDR3 sequence: CASSLQVPGEGYTF. The CDR3 DNA reads TGTGCCAGCAGCTTACAGGTGCCAGGGGAAGGCTACACCTTC.

This clone showed up just a few times. V is TRBV4-3 and J is TRBJ2-5; a weak D match, TRBD2 (5 bases). CDR3 length: 14 amino acids. Per germline, CDR1 LGHNA and CDR2 YSLEER. Trimming took 4 bases from V and 5 from J, leaving 14 bases between them. Here the CDR3 reads CASSLDPRAETQYF. The CDR3 DNA reads TGCGCCAGCAGCCTGGATCCGAGGGCGGAGACCCAGTACTTC.

The J gene is TRBJ2-3, the V gene TRBV7-6, with 9 bases that match TRBD2. The CDR3 has 18 residues. Germline V gene data show CDR1 as SGHVS and CDR2 as FNYEAQ. V lost 0 bases and J lost 0; bases outside the gene matches: 7. The CDR3 is CASSLARASGTSTDTQYF. The CDR3 DNA sequence: TGTGCCAGCAGCTTAGCGCGGGCTAGCGGGACGAGCACAGATACGCAGTATTTT.

V is TRBV11-2 and J is TRBJ2-7; 9 bases fit TRBD1. J lost 1 base, V lost 5 bases, and 9 bases had no gene match. Germline V gives CDR1 SGHAT, CDR2 FQNNGV. The CDR3 extends over 16 amino acids. The CDR3 region is CASSDGQGFGSYEQYF. CDR3 coding DNA: TGTGCCAGCAGCGACGGACAGGGGTTCGGGTCCTACGAGCAGTACTTC.